The 12 T cell receptor beta chains below all came from one sample that was sequenced in a study of T cell changes during pregnancy in multiple sclerosis (dated by TCRdb to about 2019). The library was prepared using the immunoSEQ multiplex PCR assay. Here the immuneACCESS table is served through TCRdb, limited to in-frame sequences with V and J called. Missing clones are a known gap in these copies; in checked studies unresolved V genes cover under half, and the rest lacks a known reason. Here the sample has 70,000 or so clones; 91% occur a single time. The ten largest account for around 0.75% of the sample. Material: peripheral blood, obtained in the third trimester of pregnancy. The source of these receptors is a female donor in good health, enrolled as a control in a pregnancy study.

The chain carries TRBV7-8 and TRBJ1-2; perhaps TRBD1 as D (5 bases). This CDR3 is 15 amino acids long. Germline CDR1 SGHVS, CDR2 FQNEAQ. Trimming shortened V by 1 base and J by 2 bases, and 11 bases separated the two germline ends. The chain's CDR3 is CASSLVMGGNYGYTF. The CDR3 nucleotides are TGTGCCAGCAGCTTAGTAATGGGGGGGAACTATGGCTACACCTTC.

This chain joins TRBV6-5 and TRBJ2-1; the match to TRBD2 covers 9 bases. J gave up 7 bases and V 4 bases, and 8 bases lay outside the gene matches. Per the germline V gene, CDR1 is MNHEY and CDR2 is SVGAGI. The CDR3 loop spans 15 amino acids. CDR3 nucleotides: TGTGCCAGCAGTTTTAGCGGGAGTGCTCTGAATGAGCAGTTCTTC. This codes for CASSFSGSALNEQFF.

This sequence joins TRBV2 and TRBJ2-7; 8 positions agree with TRBD2. Germline trimming cut 6 bases from V and 0 bases from J; bases unmatched to any gene: 4. CDR1 is SNHLY and CDR2 is FYNNEI in the germline V gene. The CDR3 loop spans 14 amino acids. The CDR3: CASSTGGSSYEQYF. CDR3 sequence (DNA): TGTGCCAGCAGCACGGGGGGGTCCTCCTACGAGCAGTACTTC.

This chain links TRBV7-9 with TRBJ1-2; tentatively, D is TRBD1 (6 bases). V was trimmed by 6 bases and J by 3 bases, leaving 14 bases between them. The CDR3 loop spans 14 amino acids. Germline V gene data show CDR1 as SEHNR and CDR2 as FQNEAQ (reference sequence). The CDR3 nucleotides read TGTGCCAGCAGGGGACAAGGGCTTTACTATGGCTACACCTTC. Its protein is CASRGQGLYYGYTF.

This rearrangement joins TRBV7-7 to TRBJ2-7, with a tentative D call TRBD1 (6 bases). In germline, CDR1 is SSHAT, CDR2 FNYEAQ (reference sequence). The CDR3 covers 15 residues. V shed 5 bases and J shed 2 bases, with 16 bases lying between them. CDR3 DNA: TGTGCCAGCAGCCCCAAATCAGGGACAACCTACGAGCAGTACTTC. Its translation is CASSPKSGTTYEQYF.

The chain has TRBV5-4 and TRBJ2-1, with D perhaps TRBD2 (6 bases). The CDR3 is 13 residues long. The germline V and J ends were trimmed by 0 bases and 8 bases, with 9 bases remaining between them. Germline V gene data show CDR1 as SGHNT and CDR2 as YYREEE (reference sequence). The DNA for the CDR3 is TGTGCCAGCAGCTTGGGAAGGGAGGATGAGCAGTTCTTC. This sequence encodes CASSLGREDEQFF. The full variable domain, in which reference TRBV5-4 and TRBJ2-1 provide the parts outside the CDR3, is ETGVTQSPTHLIKTRGQQVTLRCSSQSGHNTVSWYQQALGQGPQFIFQYYREEENGRGNFPPRFSGLQFPNYSSELNVNALELDDSALYLCASSLGREDEQFFGPGTRLTVL.

The V call is TRBV10-1, the J call TRBJ2-7; D is possibly TRBD1 (6 bases). Trimming cost V 2 bases and J 5 bases, with 10 bases left between them. The germline CDR1 and CDR2 sequences are WNHNN and SYGVQD (reference sequence). This CDR3 is 13 amino acids long. The CDR3 protein is CASSEPQGDEQYF. The CDR3 bases are TGCGCCAGCAGTGAGCCACAGGGTGACGAGCAGTACTTC.

The rearrangement uses TRBV28 and TRBJ2-1, with 7 positions matching TRBD2. The CDR3 spans 12 residues. V lost 10 bases, J lost 9 bases, and 9 bases stayed unmatched. CDR1 MDHEN and CDR2 SYDVKM come from the germline V gene. CDR3: CATEREKFEQFF. CDR3 bases: TGTGCCACGGAGCGGGAAAAGTTTGAGCAGTTCTTC.

This chain joins TRBV27 and TRBJ1-1; 11 bases map to TRBD1. The CDR3 covers 16 residues. V lost 10 bases and J lost 1; bases outside the gene matches: 11. Germline lookup yields CDR1 MNHEY and CDR2 SMNVEV (reference sequence). CDR3 coding DNA: TGTGCCACCAGACGGGGGGACAGGGGGTGGAACACTGAAGCTTTCTTT. Translating gives CATRRGDRGWNTEAFF.

This chain uses TRBV27 with TRBJ2-7, with a weak D call TRBD1 (6 bases). V gave up 5 bases and J gave up 1 base, with 9 bases separating them. The germline V gene has CDR1 MNHEY and CDR2 SMNVEV (reference sequence). This CDR3 comprises 13 residues. The CDR3 nucleotides read TGTGCCAGCAGTCCCCAGGGGTCCTACGAGCAGTACTTC. Encoded protein: CASSPQGSYEQYF.

CDR3 loop: CASSLVPPTGASRIWYTF. Written as DNA, the CDR3 is TGCGCCAGCAGCTTGGTACCCCCCACAGGGGCGAGTCGTATCTGGTACACCTTC. The rearrangement joins TRBV5-1 to TRBJ1-2; 7 bases are a match to TRBD1. V trimming: 0 bases; J trimming: 11 bases; junction bases outside the gene matches: 22. From germline, CDR1 is SGHRS and CDR2 YFSETQ. CDR3 length equals 18 residues. Combining the CDR3 with reference TRBV5-1 and TRBJ1-2 gives the whole variable domain KAGVTQTPRYLIKTRGQQVTLSCSPISGHRSVSWYQQTPGQGLQFLFEYFSETQRNKGNFPGRFSGRQFSNSRSEMNVSTLELGDSALYLCASSLVPPTGASRIWYTFGSGTRLTVV.

This chain connects TRBV7-9 to TRBJ1-2, with TRBD1 as a possible D gene (5 bases). The CDR3 runs 15 residues. V dropped 2 bases and J dropped 7 bases, with 17 bases sitting between them. Germline loops: CDR1 SEHNR, CDR2 FQNEAQ (reference sequence). This CDR3 is CASSLSSRVVAGYTF. CDR3 coding DNA: TGTGCCAGCAGCTTATCGTCCAGGGTAGTAGCTGGCTACACCTTC.